These 9 T cell receptor beta chains originate from one sample sequenced in a study of T-cell reconstitution after alpha-beta-depleted transplantation in children. During its preparation, the TCRbeta library received unique molecular identifiers. MiXCR was run by TCRdb on the PCR reads, yielding one entry per CDR3 protein. The sample carries a few hundred thousand distinct CDR3 sequences, 18% recorded once. The sequencing here drew on PBMCs from the stem cell graft donor, taken from the stem cell graft. These TCRs come from a human donor who donated a stem cell graft to a child with acute lymphoblastic leukemia.

The rearrangement links TRBV12-3 or TRBV12-4 to TRBJ2-1; 7 bases match TRBD2. The CDR3 length is 17 residues. V lost 7 bases to trimming and J lost 4 bases; unmatched junction nucleotides: 16. The CDR3 is CASTRGELARGYNEQFF. The CDR3, as DNA: TGTGCCAGCACCCGGGGGGAATTGGCGAGGGGTTACAATGAGCAGTTCTTC.

This clonotype was detected a few times. The chain uses TRBV16 and TRBJ2-4; 12 bases map to TRBD2. After removal of 1 base from V and 9 bases from J, the junction contained 7 bases not matched to a gene. The germline V gene has CDR1 KGHSY and CDR2 FQNENV. The CDR3 contains 16 residues. The CDR3 sequence is CASSQWTSGARGIQYF. CDR3 coding DNA: TGTGCCAGCAGCCAATGGACTAGCGGGGCAAGGGGCATTCAGTACTTC.

V is TRBV10-3 and J is TRBJ2-1; D unclear. CDR1 and CDR2 (germline): ENHRY, SYGVKD. The V gene lost 2 bases and the J gene lost 0 bases, with 5 bases spanning the gap. The CDR3 length is 14 residues. The CDR3 is CAISETASYNEQFF. CDR3 nucleotides: TGTGCCATCAGTGAGACGGCCTCCTACAATGAGCAGTTCTTC.

The chain uses TRBV20-1 and TRBJ1-1; TRBD1 matches at 7 bases. V lost 2 bases and J lost 3; bases outside the gene matches: 6. Germline-derived CDR1 and CDR2 are DFQATT and SNEGSKA (reference sequence). This CDR3 has 14 amino acids. The CDR3 spells CSARPTGTHTEAFF. The CDR3 DNA reads as TGCAGTGCTAGACCGACAGGGACTCACACTGAAGCTTTCTTT.

This clonotype has just a few counts. The rearrangement uses TRBV28 and TRBJ1-5; the D is unclear. The CDR3 totals 12 residues. Germline-derived CDR1 and CDR2 are MDHEN and SYDVKM. The V end was cut by 6 bases, the J end by 7 bases, with 10 bases between. The CDR3 spells CASSGIGQPQHF. Here the CDR3 DNA reads TGTGCCAGCAGCGGCATCGGCCAGCCCCAGCATTTT.

The V gene is TRBV10-3, the J gene TRBJ2-7; 8 nucleotides match TRBD2. The germline gives CDR1 ENHRY, CDR2 SYGVKD. V lost 2 bases to trimming and J lost 2 bases; unmatched junction nucleotides: 5. CDR3 size: 15 residues. CDR3: CAISEPSGSPYEQYF. CDR3 DNA sequence: TGTGCCATCAGTGAGCCGAGCGGGAGCCCCTACGAGCAGTACTTC.

This clonotype showed up many times. The CDR3: CASSVATSHEQFF. CDR3 bases: TGTGCCAGCAGCGTAGCTACGAGCCATGAGCAGTTCTTC. The gene calls are TRBV9 and TRBJ2-1; D remains unclear. Germline V CDR1 and CDR2: SGDLS, YYNGEE. V lost 0 bases and J 8 bases, leaving 9 bases between the germline ends. The length of the CDR3 is 13 residues.

This clonotype came up a few times. The chain carries TRBV20-1 and TRBJ2-7; the D gene is possibly TRBD2 (6 bases). Trimming took 3 bases from V and 0 from J, leaving 12 bases between them. This CDR3 region has 14 residues. The V gene's germline CDR1 is DFQATT and CDR2 SNEGSKA (reference sequence). The chain's CDR3 is CSARGDWGSYEQYF. CDR3 coding DNA: TGCAGTGCTAGGGGGGACTGGGGCTCCTACGAGCAGTACTTC.

The chain has TRBV6-1 and TRBJ2-3, with D perhaps matching TRBD2 (5 bases). The CDR3 contains 15 residues. Germline V CDR1 and CDR2: MNHNS, SASEGT. Trimming took off 6 bases at V and 0 bases at J, with 13 bases between the two ends. The CDR3 here is CASRPSGYSTDTQYF. The CDR3 coding sequence is TGTGCCAGCAGGCCCAGCGGATATAGCACAGATACGCAGTATTTT.